This T cell receptor beta chain comes out of a study of breast tumors, draining lymph nodes, adjacent tissues. Germline lookup yields CDR1 SGHNT and CDR2 YYREEE (reference sequence). This CDR3 has 14 amino acids. Samples came from axillary lymph nodes draining the breast cancer. In TCRdb, the multiplex PCR reads were re-called with MiXCR into one record per CDR3 protein. This sample yields 200,000 or so distinct CDR3 sequences, of which around a third are seen a single time; 4.3% belongs to the top ten. This clonotype has more than one count but fewer than ten. Its ends do not fully match the called genes, so a read error is possible.

The chain recombines TRBV5-4 with TRBJ1-2, with a weak D call TRBD1 (5 bases). Sequencing used axillary lymph node tissue. This receptor was obtained from a female donor with breast cancer. Some clones in this sample may be carry-over from other donors' samples. CDR3 in amino acids: CASSLLRGQVGCTF. The CDR3 DNA is TGTGCCAGCAGCTTGCTGAGGGGTCAAGTTGGCTGCACCTTC.